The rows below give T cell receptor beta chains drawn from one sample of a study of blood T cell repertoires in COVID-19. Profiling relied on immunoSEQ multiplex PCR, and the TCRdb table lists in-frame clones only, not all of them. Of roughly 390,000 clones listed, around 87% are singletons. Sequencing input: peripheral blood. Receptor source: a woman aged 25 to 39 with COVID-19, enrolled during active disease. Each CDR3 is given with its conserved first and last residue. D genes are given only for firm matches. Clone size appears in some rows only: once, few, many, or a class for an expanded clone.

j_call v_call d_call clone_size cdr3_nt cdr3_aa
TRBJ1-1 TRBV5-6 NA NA TGTGCCAGCAGCTTGGTCCGCCGGGGCACTGAAGCTTTCTTT CASSLVRRGTEAFF
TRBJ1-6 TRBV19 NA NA TGTGCCAGCCGCCGGACAGAGAGCAATTCACCCCTCCACTTT CASRRTESNSPLHF
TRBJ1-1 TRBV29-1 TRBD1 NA TGCAGCGTTATGGGACAGGCGAACACTGAAGCTTTCTTT CSVMGQANTEAFF
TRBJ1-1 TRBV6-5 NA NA TGTGCCAGCAGTCCTACGGGGGGGAACACTGAAGCTTTCTTT CASSPTGGNTEAFF
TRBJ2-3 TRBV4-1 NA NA TGCGCCAGCAGACGGGAGAGTCTCACAGATACGCAGTATTTT CASRRESLTDTQYF
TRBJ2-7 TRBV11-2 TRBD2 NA TGTGCCAGCAGCATTAGCGGGAGTTTCGCCTACGAGCAGTACTTC CASSISGSFAYEQYF
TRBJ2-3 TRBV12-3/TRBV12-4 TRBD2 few TGTGCCAGCGGCGGCGGGGGGGCAGATACGCAGTATTTT CASGGGGADTQYF
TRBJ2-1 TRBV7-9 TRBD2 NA TGTGCCAGCAGCTTAGTGGGACTAGCGGCCTCCAGCTCCTACAATGAGCAGTTCTTC CASSLVGLAASSSYNEQFF
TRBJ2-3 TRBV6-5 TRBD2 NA TGTGCCAGCAACTCCATAGCGGGAGGGGCAGATACGCAGTATTTT CASNSIAGGADTQYF
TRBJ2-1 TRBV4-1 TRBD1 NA TGCGCCAGCAGCCAAGGACAGGGTTGGAATGAGCAGTTCTTC CASSQGQGWNEQFF
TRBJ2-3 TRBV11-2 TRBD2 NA TGTGCCAGCAGCCATCTGGCAAGCGGGAGCCCCACAGATACGCAGTATTTT CASSHLASGSPTDTQYF